These 13 T cell receptor beta chains share one sample of origin, sequenced in a study of CD8 T cells in ankylosing spondylitis (dated by TCRdb to the late 2010s). Libraries were built with 5' RACE. The sequencer was an Illumina HiSeq 2500. TCRdb cleaned the public reads at Q25 with fastp, built clones with MiXCR and kept in-frame beta chains. Rows are combined by CDR3 protein, so each entry shows the most common genes and DNA. The sample table contains about 110,000 distinct CDR3 sequences; only one count was recorded for approximately 25% of them. The top ten hold roughly an eighth of the sample. Sequenced: synovial fluid, either unsorted or a sorted T cell fraction (not recorded which). The receptors were gathered from a male donor with ankylosing spondylitis.

V is TRBV20-1 and J is TRBJ1-2; no clear D. Germline V CDR1 and CDR2: DFQATT, SNEGSKA (reference sequence). Trimming left V 0 bases short and J 3 bases short, with 11 bases between. The CDR3 sequence is 14 residues long. In DNA, the CDR3 is TGCAGTGCTAGAGAACGCCACTCCTACTATGGCTACACCTTC. This gives the protein CSARERHSYYGYTF.

CDR3: CASSLETGKSTDTQYF. In DNA, the CDR3 is TGCGCCAGCAGCTTGGAGACAGGCAAGTCCACAGATACGCAGTATTTT. The rearrangement joins TRBV5-1 to TRBJ2-3; D possibly corresponds to TRBD1 (6 bases). This CDR3 is built from 16 residues. V was shortened by 0 bases and J by 2 bases, with 13 bases between the two germline ends. Germline V gene lookup returns CDR1 SGHRS and CDR2 YFSETQ.

This clonotype has a count of ten or more. V gene TRBV12-3 or TRBV12-4 combines with J gene TRBJ2-7; TRBD1 might be the D (6 bases). Deletions cut 6 bases from V and 0 bases from J, with 9 bases between. This CDR3 comprises 13 residues. In DNA, the CDR3 is TGTGCCAGCAGCCTAGGGGGCTCCTACGAGCAGTACGTC. It translates to CASSLGGSYEQYV.

This clonotype has a count of ten or more. The chain joins TRBV6-6 to TRBJ1-2; a weak D match, TRBD1 (5 bases). This CDR3 contains 13 residues. Trimming shortened V by 0 bases and J by 7 bases, and 9 bases separated the two germline ends. CDR1 is MNHNY and CDR2 is SVGAGI in the germline V gene (reference sequence). CDR3 sequence (DNA): TGTGCCAGCAGTTACTCGGAGAGGGGTGGCTACACCTTC. Translating it yields CASSYSERGGYTF.

The V call is TRBV5-6, the J call TRBJ2-7; tentative D call: TRBD2 (7 bases). V was trimmed by 10 bases and J by 3 bases, leaving 17 bases between them. This CDR3 spans 13 amino acids. Per the germline V gene, CDR1 is SGHDT and CDR2 is YYEEEE. CDR3 DNA sequence: TGTGCCGGGGGGGCAGGGGAGGACTACGAGCAGTACGTC. Translation: CAGGAGEDYEQYV.

The chain combines TRBV7-9 with TRBJ1-4; D is possibly TRBD1 (6 bases). The V gene lost 5 bases and the J gene lost 3 bases, with 13 bases spanning the gap. The CDR3 extends over 15 amino acids. Germline V gene sequence: CDR1 SEHNR, CDR2 FQNEAQ (reference sequence). The CDR3 DNA follows: TGTGCCAGCAGCGGGGGGGGCGGCTCTAATGAAAAACTGTTTTTT. This translates into CASSGGGGSNEKLFF.

The V and J genes are TRBV10-2 and TRBJ1-3; a possible D gene is TRBD1 (6 bases). Per germline, CDR1 WSHSY and CDR2 SAAADI. The ends were cut back, 5 bases at V and 4 bases at J, with 9 bases in the middle. The CDR3 consists of 13 residues. The CDR3 coding sequence is TGCGCCAGCAGTACAGGGTTCGGAAACACCATATATTTT. It translates to CASSTGFGNTIYF.

This clonotype was seen a few times. The chain links TRBV11-2 to TRBJ2-3, with D hard to call. Looked up from germline, CDR1 is SGHAT and CDR2 is FQNNGV. Trimming pared 0 bases from V and 2 bases from J, leaving 12 bases between. The CDR3 has 16 amino acids. CDR3 sequence (DNA): TGTGCCAGCAGCTTAGATATGGTCGGATACACAGATACGCAGTATTTT. It codes for CASSLDMVGYTDTQYF.

The chain employs TRBV12-3 or TRBV12-4 and TRBJ1-4, with 7 bases lining up with TRBD1. The J segment lost 7 bases and the V segment lost 2 bases, leaving 4 bases of the junction unmatched. The CDR3 runs to 14 residues. The CDR3 spells CASSLSNRGEKLFF. In DNA, the CDR3 is TGTGCCAGCAGTTTATCAAACAGGGGTGAAAAACTGTTTTTT.

V usage is TRBV7-2 and J usage is TRBJ1-1; tentatively, D is TRBD1 (6 bases). V lost 5 bases and J lost 7, with 17 bases in between. CDR1 is SGHTA, CDR2 FQGNSA, per germline. The CDR3 sequence is 14 residues long. For the CDR3, the DNA is TGTGCCAGCAGCGTGGACAGTCCGAGGCGTGAAGCTTTCTTT. Protein sequence: CASSVDSPRREAFF.

This clonotype occurred a few times. The genes are TRBV24-1 and TRBJ2-5; a weak D match, TRBD1 (6 bases). This CDR3 contains 15 residues. CDR1 and CDR2 from the germline V gene are KGHDR and SFDVKD. Trimming took 9 bases from V and 5 from J, leaving 21 bases between them. The CDR3 sequence: CATSFWAGDVETQYF. For the CDR3, the DNA is TGTGCCACCTCGTTCTGGGCAGGGGACGTGGAGACCCAGTACTTC.

This clonotype was counted only a few times. V and J are TRBV12-3 or TRBV12-4 and TRBJ1-2, with TRBD1 identical over 9 bases. The CDR3 is made up of 14 amino acids. With 6 bases clipped from V and 5 bases from J, the junction kept 7 bases outside the gene matches. CDR3 sequence: CASRDTGGRYGYTF. The CDR3, as DNA: TGTGCCAGCAGGGATACAGGGGGCCGGTATGGCTACACCTTC.

This clonotype has more than one count but fewer than ten. The chain uses TRBV28 and TRBJ1-5; 7 positions agree with TRBD1. This CDR3 comprises 16 residues. J was trimmed by 0 bases and V by 6 bases; bases with no gene match: 8. Per the germline V gene, CDR1 is MDHEN and CDR2 is SYDVKM. The CDR3, as DNA: TGTGCCAGCAGCTACCTCGGGACAGCTAGCAATCAGCCCCAGCATTTT. This translates into CASSYLGTASNQPQHF.